This T cell receptor (beta chain) comes out of a study of cytomegalovirus exposure and HLA in healthy donors. General observations from the study: The study flagged roughly 150 TCR beta chains as cytomegalovirus-associated. Earlier analysis found most TCR beta V segments productive about 87% or about 30% of the time.

The CDR3 has 15 residues. Trimming cost V 1 base and J 1 base; bases outside gene matches: 5. In germline, CDR1 is SGHRS, CDR2 YFSETQ. For this clone: Its antigen is as yet unknown.

PCR primers comprised 60 Vbeta and 13 Jbeta primers. Measured with immunoSEQ multiplex PCR; TCRdb has only the in-frame clones, and not every one. The sample includes around 150,000 clones, roughly 82% seen only once; the top ten take roughly 3.4%. Donors were nominally healthy when sampled, though unrecorded immune exposures were likely. The sequence derives from a male donor in good health and CMV-seronegative. This chain links TRBV5-1 with TRBJ2-7; 7 nucleotides match TRBD2. Sequencing was carried out using PBMCs. This chain's CDR3 is CASSLRASGSYEQYF. As DNA, the CDR3 is TGCGCCAGCAGCTTGAGGGCTAGCGGTTCCTACGAGCAGTACTTC.